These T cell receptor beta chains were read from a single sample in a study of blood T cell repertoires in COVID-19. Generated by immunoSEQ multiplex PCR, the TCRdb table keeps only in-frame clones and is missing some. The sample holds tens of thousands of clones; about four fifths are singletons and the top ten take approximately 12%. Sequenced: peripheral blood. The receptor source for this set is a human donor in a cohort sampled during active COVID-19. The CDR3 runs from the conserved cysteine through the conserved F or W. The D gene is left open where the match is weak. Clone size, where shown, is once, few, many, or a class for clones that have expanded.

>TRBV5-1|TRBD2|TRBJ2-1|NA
TGCGCCAGCAGCTTGGAGGGCGGGAGGGCCGGGGATGAGCAGTTCTTC
CASSLEGGRAGDEQFF
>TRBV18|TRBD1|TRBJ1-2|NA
TGTGCCAGCTCCCCGGGGCAGGGGGCCGGCTACACCTTC
CASSPGQGAGYTF
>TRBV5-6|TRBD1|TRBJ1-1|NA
TGTGCCAGCAGCCCCGGGACAGGGGTTCTTGAAGCTTTCTTT
CASSPGTGVLEAFF
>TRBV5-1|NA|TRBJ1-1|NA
TGCGCCAGCAAGAGCGGGACACCCATGAACACTGAAGCTTTCTTT
CASKSGTPMNTEAFF
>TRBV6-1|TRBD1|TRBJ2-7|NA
TGTGCCAGCAGTGAGGGACAGCTTAGCTCCTACGAGCAGTACTTC
CASSEGQLSSYEQYF
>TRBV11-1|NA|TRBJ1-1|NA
TGTGCCAGCAGCTTAGAGGGGGACACTGAAGCTTTCTTT
CASSLEGDTEAFF
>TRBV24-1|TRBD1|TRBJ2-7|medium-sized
TGTGCCACCAGTGATGGGACAGGGGCCAGCTACGAGCAGTACTTC
CATSDGTGASYEQYF
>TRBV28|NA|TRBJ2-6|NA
TGTGCCAGCCGAAGGGGGGGCCTGGGAAAGACTGGGGCCAACGTCCTGACTTTC
CASRRGGLGKTGANVLTF
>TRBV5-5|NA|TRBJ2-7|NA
TGTGCCAGCAGCTTGGTCCAGGGGACGGGTGAGCAGTACTTC
CASSLVQGTGEQYF
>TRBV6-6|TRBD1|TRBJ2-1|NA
TGTGCCAGCAGTTACGGGACAGGGGGGGAGGAGCAGTTCTTC
CASSYGTGGEEQFF
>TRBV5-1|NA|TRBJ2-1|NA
TGCGCCAGCAGCTTGGGGGCAGGCTACAGCTCCTACAATGAGCAGTTCTTC
CASSLGAGYSSYNEQFF
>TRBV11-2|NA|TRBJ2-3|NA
TGTGCCAGCAACCTTGCCAGGGGAAGAGCAGATACGCAGTATTTT
CASNLARGRADTQYF
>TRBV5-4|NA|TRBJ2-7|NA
TGTGCCAGCAGCCTTCAGGGGAGGGATTCCTACGAGCAGTACTTC
CASSLQGRDSYEQYF
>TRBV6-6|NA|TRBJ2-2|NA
TGTGCCAGCAGGGAGGCACTAGGGACCGGGGAGCTGTTTTTT
CASREALGTGELFF
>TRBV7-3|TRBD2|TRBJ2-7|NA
TGTGCCAGCAGCTCGACTAGCGGGTTCGGCGAGCAGTACTTC
CASSSTSGFGEQYF
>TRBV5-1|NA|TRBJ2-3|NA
TGCGCCAGCAGCGGACCACAGGGATCGGGTGATACGCAGTATTTT
CASSGPQGSGDTQYF
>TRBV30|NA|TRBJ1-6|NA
TGTGCCTGGAGTGTACCAGGACTAGGGAATTCACCCCTCCACTTT
CAWSVPGLGNSPLHF
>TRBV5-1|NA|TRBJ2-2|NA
TGCGCCAGCAGCCCGACAGTCACCGGGGAGCTGTTTTTT
CASSPTVTGELFF
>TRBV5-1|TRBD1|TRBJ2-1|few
TGCGCCAGCAGCCTCGGTAACAGGGGGGACAATGAGCAGTTCTTC
CASSLGNRGDNEQFF
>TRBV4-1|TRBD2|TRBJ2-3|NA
TGCGCCAGCAGAAGTTTTCTAGCGGGTAGCACAGATACGCAGTATTTT
CASRSFLAGSTDTQYF
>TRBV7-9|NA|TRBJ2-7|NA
TGTGCCAGCAGCTTAAACATCTTCGAGCAGTACTTC
CASSLNIFEQYF
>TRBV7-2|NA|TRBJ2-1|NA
TGTGCCAGCAGCACGTCTAGTGACTCCTACAATGAGCAGTTCTTC
CASSTSSDSYNEQFF